The clone carrying this T cell receptor (beta chain) came up a few times. CDR1 MNHEY and CDR2 SVGAGI come from the germline V gene. The CDR3 has 14 amino acids. J lost 6 bases, V lost 6 bases, and 9 bases had no gene match. Sequencing used immunoSEQ multiplex PCR; TCRdb keeps in-frame clones, though not all of them. The data hold under 90,000 clones, with roughly 78% observed a single time. This sample was included in a study of a mutant IDH1 vaccine in newly diagnosed glioma. Study-level background: Mean patient age was around 40 years; around 60% were male and about 40% female.

Time point in this sample: baseline, week 1 (first vaccination visit). Treatment in this sample: pre-vaccination baseline after standard-of-care therapy. The clonotype was recovered from a man aged 50-60 years with glioma. This chain uses TRBV6-5 with TRBJ2-5, with TRBD2 matching 8 bases. This material consisted of PBMCs, taken from a glioma patient treated with radiotherapy, temozolomide or both. CDR3 in amino acids: CASRQTGGAQTQYF. CDR3 bases: TGTGCCAGCAGACAAACCGGGGGGGCACAGACCCAGTACTTC.